The TCR beta chain under discussion was sequenced for a study of T-cell reconstitution after alpha-beta-depleted transplantation in children. Unique molecular identifiers were incorporated into the prepared TCRbeta library. TCRdb reprocessed the PCR reads with MiXCR, giving one entry per CDR3 protein. The repertoire consists of hundreds of thousands of distinct CDR3 sequences, with about an eighth occurring once and the leading ten covering around 4.1%. CDR1 SGHRS and CDR2 YFSETQ come from the germline V gene. This CDR3 spans 17 amino acids. V was shortened by 0 bases and J by 2 bases, with 15 bases between the two germline ends.

The chain couples TRBV5-1 to TRBJ1-5; D uncertain. The clonotype originates from a human donor who donated a stem cell graft to a child with Fanconi anemia. Sample: PBMCs, taken from the stem cell graft. The CDR3 loop reads CASSLDPYGLGNQPQHF. In nucleotides, the CDR3 is TGCGCCAGCAGCTTGGATCCCTACGGGTTGGGCAATCAGCCCCAGCATTTT.